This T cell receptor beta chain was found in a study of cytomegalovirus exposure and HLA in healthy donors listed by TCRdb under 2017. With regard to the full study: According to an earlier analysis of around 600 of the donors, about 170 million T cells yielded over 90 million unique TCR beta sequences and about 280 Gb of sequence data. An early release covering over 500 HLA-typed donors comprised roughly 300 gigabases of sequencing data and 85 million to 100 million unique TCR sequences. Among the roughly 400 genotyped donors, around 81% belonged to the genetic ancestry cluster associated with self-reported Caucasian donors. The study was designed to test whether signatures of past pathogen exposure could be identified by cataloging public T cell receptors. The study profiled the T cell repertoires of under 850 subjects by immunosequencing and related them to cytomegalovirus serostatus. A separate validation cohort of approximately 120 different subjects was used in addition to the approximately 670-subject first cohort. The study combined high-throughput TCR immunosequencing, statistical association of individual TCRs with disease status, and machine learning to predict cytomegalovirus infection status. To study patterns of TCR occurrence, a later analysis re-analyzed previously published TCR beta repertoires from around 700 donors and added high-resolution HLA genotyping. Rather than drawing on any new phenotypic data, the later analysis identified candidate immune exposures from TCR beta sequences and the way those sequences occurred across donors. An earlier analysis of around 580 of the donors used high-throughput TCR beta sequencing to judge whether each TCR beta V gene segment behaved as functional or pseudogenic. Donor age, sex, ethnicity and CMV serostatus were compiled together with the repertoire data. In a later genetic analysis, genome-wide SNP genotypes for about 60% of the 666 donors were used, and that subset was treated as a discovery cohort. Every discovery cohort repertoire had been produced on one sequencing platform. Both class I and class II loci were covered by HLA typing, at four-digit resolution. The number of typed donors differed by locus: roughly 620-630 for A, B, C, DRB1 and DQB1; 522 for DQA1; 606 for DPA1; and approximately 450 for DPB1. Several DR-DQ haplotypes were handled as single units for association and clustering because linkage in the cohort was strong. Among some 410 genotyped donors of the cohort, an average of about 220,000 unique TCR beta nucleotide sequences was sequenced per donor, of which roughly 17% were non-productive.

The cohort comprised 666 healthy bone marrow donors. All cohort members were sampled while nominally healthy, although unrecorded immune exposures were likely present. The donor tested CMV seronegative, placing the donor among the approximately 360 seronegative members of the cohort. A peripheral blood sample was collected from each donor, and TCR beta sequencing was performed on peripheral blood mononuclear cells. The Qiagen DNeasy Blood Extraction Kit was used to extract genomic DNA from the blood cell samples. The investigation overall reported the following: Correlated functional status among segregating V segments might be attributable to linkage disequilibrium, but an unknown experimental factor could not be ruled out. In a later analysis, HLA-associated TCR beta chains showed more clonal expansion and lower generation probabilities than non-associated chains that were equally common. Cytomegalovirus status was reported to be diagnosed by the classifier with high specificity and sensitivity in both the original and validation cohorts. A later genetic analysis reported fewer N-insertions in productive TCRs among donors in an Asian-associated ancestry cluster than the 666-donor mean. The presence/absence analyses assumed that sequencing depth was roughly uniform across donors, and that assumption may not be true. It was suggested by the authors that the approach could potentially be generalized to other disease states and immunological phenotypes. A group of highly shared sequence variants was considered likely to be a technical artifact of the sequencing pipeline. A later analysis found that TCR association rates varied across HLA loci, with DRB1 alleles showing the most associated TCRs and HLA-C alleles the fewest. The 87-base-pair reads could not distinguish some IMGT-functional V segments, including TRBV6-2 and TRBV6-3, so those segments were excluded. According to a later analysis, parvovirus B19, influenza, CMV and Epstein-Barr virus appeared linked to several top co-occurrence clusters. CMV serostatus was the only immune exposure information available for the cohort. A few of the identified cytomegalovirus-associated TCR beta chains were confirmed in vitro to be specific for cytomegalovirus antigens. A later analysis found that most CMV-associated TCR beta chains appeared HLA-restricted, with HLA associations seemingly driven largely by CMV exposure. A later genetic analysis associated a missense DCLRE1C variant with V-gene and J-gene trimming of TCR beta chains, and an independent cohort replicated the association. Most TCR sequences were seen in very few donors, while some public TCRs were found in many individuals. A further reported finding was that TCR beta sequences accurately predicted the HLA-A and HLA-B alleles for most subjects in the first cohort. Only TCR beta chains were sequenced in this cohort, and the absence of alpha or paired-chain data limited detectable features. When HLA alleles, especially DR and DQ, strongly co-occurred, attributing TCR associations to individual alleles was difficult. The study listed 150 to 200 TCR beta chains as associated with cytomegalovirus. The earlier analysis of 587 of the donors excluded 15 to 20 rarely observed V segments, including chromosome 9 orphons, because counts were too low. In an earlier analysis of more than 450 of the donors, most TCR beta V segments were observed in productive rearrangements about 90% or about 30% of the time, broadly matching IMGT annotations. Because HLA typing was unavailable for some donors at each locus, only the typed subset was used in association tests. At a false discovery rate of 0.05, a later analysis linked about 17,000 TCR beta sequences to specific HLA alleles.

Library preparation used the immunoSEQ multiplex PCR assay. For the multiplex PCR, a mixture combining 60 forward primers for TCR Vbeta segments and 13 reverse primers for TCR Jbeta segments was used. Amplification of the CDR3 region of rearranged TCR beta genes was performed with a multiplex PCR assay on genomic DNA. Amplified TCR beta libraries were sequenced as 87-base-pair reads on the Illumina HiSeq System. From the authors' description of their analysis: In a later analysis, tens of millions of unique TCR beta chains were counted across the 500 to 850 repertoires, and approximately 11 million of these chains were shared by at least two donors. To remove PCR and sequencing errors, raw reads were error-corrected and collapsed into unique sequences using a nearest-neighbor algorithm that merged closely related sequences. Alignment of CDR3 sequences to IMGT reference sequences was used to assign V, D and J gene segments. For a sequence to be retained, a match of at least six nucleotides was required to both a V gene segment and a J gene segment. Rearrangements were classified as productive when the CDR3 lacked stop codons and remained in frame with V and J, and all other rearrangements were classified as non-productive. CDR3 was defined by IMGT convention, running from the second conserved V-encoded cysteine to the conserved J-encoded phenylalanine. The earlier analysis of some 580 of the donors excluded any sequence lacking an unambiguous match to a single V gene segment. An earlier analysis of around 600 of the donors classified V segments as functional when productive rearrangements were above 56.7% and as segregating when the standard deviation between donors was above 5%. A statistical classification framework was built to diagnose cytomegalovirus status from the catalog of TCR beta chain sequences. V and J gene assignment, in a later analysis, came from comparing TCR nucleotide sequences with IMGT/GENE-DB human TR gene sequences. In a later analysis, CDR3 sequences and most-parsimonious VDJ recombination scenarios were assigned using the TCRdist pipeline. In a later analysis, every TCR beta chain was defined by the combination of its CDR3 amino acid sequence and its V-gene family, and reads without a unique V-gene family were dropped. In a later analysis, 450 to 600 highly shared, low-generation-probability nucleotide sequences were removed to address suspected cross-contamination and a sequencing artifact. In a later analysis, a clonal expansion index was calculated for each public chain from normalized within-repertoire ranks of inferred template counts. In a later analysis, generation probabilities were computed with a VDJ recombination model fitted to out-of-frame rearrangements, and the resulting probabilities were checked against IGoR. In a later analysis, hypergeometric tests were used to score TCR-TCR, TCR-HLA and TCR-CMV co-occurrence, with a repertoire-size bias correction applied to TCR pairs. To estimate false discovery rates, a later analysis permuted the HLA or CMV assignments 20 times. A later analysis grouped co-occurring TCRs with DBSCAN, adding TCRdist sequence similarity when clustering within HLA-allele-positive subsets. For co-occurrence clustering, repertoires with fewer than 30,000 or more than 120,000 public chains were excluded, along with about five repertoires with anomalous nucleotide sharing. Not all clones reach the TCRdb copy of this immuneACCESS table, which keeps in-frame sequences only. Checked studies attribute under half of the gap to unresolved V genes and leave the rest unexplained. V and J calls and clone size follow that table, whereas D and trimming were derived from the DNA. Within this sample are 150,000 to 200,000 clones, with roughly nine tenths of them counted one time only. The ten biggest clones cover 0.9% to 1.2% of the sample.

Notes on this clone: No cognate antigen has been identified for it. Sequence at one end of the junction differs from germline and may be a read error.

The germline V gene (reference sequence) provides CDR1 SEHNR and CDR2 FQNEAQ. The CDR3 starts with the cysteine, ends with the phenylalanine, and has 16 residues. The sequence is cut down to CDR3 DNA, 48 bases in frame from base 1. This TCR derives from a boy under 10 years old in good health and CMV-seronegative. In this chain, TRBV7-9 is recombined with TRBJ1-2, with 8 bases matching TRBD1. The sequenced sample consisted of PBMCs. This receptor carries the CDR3 CSSSPRTGWDEYGYTF. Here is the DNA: TGTTCCAGCAGCCCTCGGACAGGGTGGGACGAGTACGGCTACACCTTC.